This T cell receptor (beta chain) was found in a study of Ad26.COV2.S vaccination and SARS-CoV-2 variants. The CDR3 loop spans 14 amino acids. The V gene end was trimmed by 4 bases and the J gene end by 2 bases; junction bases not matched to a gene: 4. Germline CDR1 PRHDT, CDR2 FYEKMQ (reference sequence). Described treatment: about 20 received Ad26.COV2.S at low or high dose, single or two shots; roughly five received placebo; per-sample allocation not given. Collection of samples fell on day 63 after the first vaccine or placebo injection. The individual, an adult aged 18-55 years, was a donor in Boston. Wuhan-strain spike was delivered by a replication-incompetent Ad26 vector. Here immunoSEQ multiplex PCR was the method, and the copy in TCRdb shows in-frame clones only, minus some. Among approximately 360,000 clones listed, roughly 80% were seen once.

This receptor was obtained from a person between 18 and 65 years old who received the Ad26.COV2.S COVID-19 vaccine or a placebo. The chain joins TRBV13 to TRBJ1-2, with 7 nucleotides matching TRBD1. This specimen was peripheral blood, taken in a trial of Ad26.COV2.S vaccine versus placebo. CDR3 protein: CASSSRTGNYGYTF. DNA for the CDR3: TGTGCCAGCAGCTCGCGGACAGGCAACTATGGCTACACCTTC.